These T cell receptor beta chains were read from a single sample in a study of T cell changes during pregnancy in multiple sclerosis. The method was immunoSEQ multiplex PCR; TCRdb's version includes in-frame clones alone and lacks a portion of them. The table has over 90,000 clones, about nine tenths seen once; the top ten hold about 0.75%. The sequenced sample was peripheral blood, obtained in the second trimester of pregnancy. These receptors were obtained from a female donor in good health, enrolled as a control in a pregnancy study. Both conserved end residues are part of each CDR3. D genes are given only for firm matches. Not all rows give a size; the values are once, few, many and, for expanded clones, a class.

j_gene,d_gene,abundance,len,v_gene,CDR3nt,CDR3aa
TRBJ1-4,-,-,15,TRBV27,TGTGCCAGCAGGGAGGGGTCGGTGCAGAATGAAAAACTGTTTTTT,CASREGSVQNEKLFF
TRBJ1-1,-,-,13,TRBV7-9,TGTGCCAGCAGCCCCCGGACAGACACTGAAGCTTTCTTT,CASSPRTDTEAFF
TRBJ2-1,TRBD2,-,15,TRBV9,TGTGCCAGCAGCGTAGTGGGACTAGCGGCCAATGAGCAGTTCTTC,CASSVVGLAANEQFF
TRBJ1-6,TRBD1,-,15,TRBV6-1,TGTGCCAGCACCGAGGGCGGGACAGGTTATTCACCCCTCCACTTT,CASTEGGTGYSPLHF
TRBJ2-7,-,-,15,TRBV5-4,TGTGCCAGCAGCGCCTCGTTCCGGGGCTCCTACGAGCAGTACTTC,CASSASFRGSYEQYF
TRBJ2-3,-,-,14,TRBV1,TGCACCAGCGGAGCGGGAGGGCCGCCAGATACGCAGTATTTT,CTSGAGGPPDTQYF
TRBJ1-2,-,-,14,TRBV21-1,TGTGCCAGCAGCACTCCGACAGGGGCCTGTGGCTACACCTTC,CASSTPTGACGYTF
TRBJ2-7,-,once,15,TRBV6-5,TGTGCCAGCAGTTACTCGTACAGCAAAACCTACGAGCAGTACTTC,CASSYSYSKTYEQYF
TRBJ2-7,-,-,12,TRBV30,TGTGCCTGGGGGGACTTCTCCTACGAGCAGTACTTC,CAWGDFSYEQYF
TRBJ1-4,-,-,16,TRBV28,TGTGCCAGCATCCCGGGGGGGGGCGCAACTAATGAAAAACTGTTTTTT,CASIPGGGATNEKLFF
TRBJ2-2,-,-,12,TRBV11-3,TGTGCCAGCAGGAAGGAGGCCGGGGAGCTGTTTTTT,CASRKEAGELFF
TRBJ2-1,TRBD1,once,13,TRBV7-8,TGTGCCAGCAGCTTGGACAGGGCAAATGAGCAGTTCTTC,CASSLDRANEQFF
TRBJ2-1,-,-,14,TRBV11-3,TGTGCCAGCAGCTTAGGAGAGGAAAACAATGAGCAGTTCTTC,CASSLGEENNEQFF
TRBJ1-2,-,-,13,TRBV6-6,TGTGCCAGCAGTCCCGGTACCAACTATGGCTACACCTTC,CASSPGTNYGYTF
TRBJ2-3,TRBD2,-,16,TRBV7-9,TGTGCCAGCTTAGAGACGGGAGGGAGCTCCACAGATACGCAGTATTTT,CASLETGGSSTDTQYF
TRBJ2-7,-,-,15,TRBV4-1,TGCGCCAGCAGCCAAGATGTGAGTCGAACCTACGAGCAGTACTTC,CASSQDVSRTYEQYF
TRBJ2-2,TRBD2,-,16,TRBV9,TGTGCCAGCACCATTAGTGGGAGGGCCCGGACCGGGGAGCTGTTTTTT,CASTISGRARTGELFF
TRBJ1-3,-,medium-sized,14,TRBV6-1,TGTGCCAGCAGTGTACAGATTACTGGAAACACCATATATTTT,CASSVQITGNTIYF
TRBJ2-7,TRBD2,-,14,TRBV30,TGTGCCTGGAGTGAGAGACTAGCGGTCTACGAGCAGTACTTC,CAWSERLAVYEQYF
TRBJ2-3,-,-,16,TRBV28,TGTGCCAGCACAGGGCTTAGGGGGGGGCTGAGAGATACGCAGTATTTT,CASTGLRGGLRDTQYF
TRBJ2-5,TRBD1,-,15,TRBV7-9,TGTGCCAGCAGCAGAGGGACAGGGGCCCAGGAGACCCAGTACTTC,CASSRGTGAQETQYF
TRBJ1-1,-,-,14,TRBV4-2,TGTGCCAGCAGCCAAGATGGAACAGCCACTGAAGCTTTCTTT,CASSQDGTATEAFF
TRBJ2-7,-,-,18,TRBV5-1,TGCGCCAGCAGCTCACAGGAGACCGGGCTTCCTAGCTCCTACGAGCAGTACTTC,CASSSQETGLPSSYEQYF
TRBJ1-6,TRBD1,-,17,TRBV5-6,TGTGCCAGCAGCCCAAACTTCGGGACAGCCAATAATTCACCCCTCCACTTT,CASSPNFGTANNSPLHF
TRBJ1-1,TRBD1,-,12,TRBV19,TGTGCCAGTAGCCTGACAGGGACTGAAGCTTTCTTT,CASSLTGTEAFF
TRBJ1-1,TRBD1,-,14,TRBV5-4,TGTGCCAGCAGCTTGTGGGACAGGGTTACTGAAGCTTTCTTT,CASSLWDRVTEAFF
TRBJ2-3,-,-,13,TRBV7-2,TGTGCCAGCAGAAGAACAATTACAGATGCGCAGTATTTT,CASRRTITDAQYF
TRBJ1-4,TRBD1,-,16,TRBV7-9,TGTGCCAGCAGACGGGACAGCTTTGCAACTAATGAAAAACTGTTTTTT,CASRRDSFATNEKLFF
TRBJ2-7,-,-,14,TRBV9,TGTGCCAGCAGCGTAGTCCCTAGCTCCTACGAGCAGTACTTC,CASSVVPSSYEQYF
TRBJ1-2,TRBD1,-,16,TRBV6-5,TGTGCCAGCAGTTACCGCGGGACAGCACCTAACTATGGCTACACCTTC,CASSYRGTAPNYGYTF
TRBJ2-3,TRBD2,-,15,TRBV27,TGTGCCAGCAGTCCCCCCAGCGGGAGTCGTGGTACGCAGTATTTT,CASSPPSGSRGTQYF
TRBJ1-4,-,once,14,TRBV7-2,TGTGCCAGCCACCCAGGTTCCCCCAATGAAAAACTGTTTTTT,CASHPGSPNEKLFF
TRBJ2-2,TRBD2,-,16,TRBV5-1,TGCGCCAGCAGCTTGGCGGGGGGTCCCACCGCCGGGGAGCTGTTTTTT,CASSLAGGPTAGELFF
TRBJ1-1,TRBD1,-,16,TRBV7-2,TGTGCCAGCAGCCAGAGGACAGGGCGGGGGAACACTGAAGCTTTCTTT,CASSQRTGRGNTEAFF
TRBJ1-5,-,-,17,TRBV4-1,TGCGCCAGCAGCCAAGATCATCCGGGGAGTAGCAATCAGCCCCAGCATTTT,CASSQDHPGSSNQPQHF
TRBJ2-3,TRBD2,-,19,TRBV27,TGTGCCAGCAGTTTAAGGTTTGGAGGACTAGCGGGAGCCAGAGATACGCAGTATTTT,CASSLRFGGLAGARDTQYF
TRBJ2-1,TRBD2,-,14,TRBV12-5,TGTGCTAGTGGCCCCGGGACTAGCGGGCCTGAGCAGTTCTTC,CASGPGTSGPEQFF
TRBJ1-2,-,-,12,TRBV5-1,TGCGCCAGCAGCTTGCCCGGGTATGGCTACACCTTC,CASSLPGYGYTF
TRBJ2-2,-,-,16,TRBV5-1,TGCGCCAGCAGCTGGGACGGACAGTTGAACACCGGGGAGCTGTTTTTT,CASSWDGQLNTGELFF
TRBJ1-4,-,-,16,TRBV4-1,TGCGCCAGCAGCCAAGGACAGAGGTACGCTAATGAAAAACTGTTTTTT,CASSQGQRYANEKLFF
TRBJ2-1,-,-,16,TRBV19,TGTGCCAGTAGTACCCTGTCCAGGGGCTCCTACAATGAGCAGTTCTTC,CASSTLSRGSYNEQFF
TRBJ1-1,-,-,18,TRBV11-2,TGTGCCAGCAGCCCGCTTTTAGGAGGGAGGATGATGAGCACTGAAGCTTTCTTT,CASSPLLGGRMMSTEAFF
TRBJ2-5,-,-,16,TRBV15,TGTGCCACCAGTGGGGGCACGGGCCCGCGGAGAGAGACCCAGTACTTC,CATSGGTGPRRETQYF
TRBJ1-5,-,-,16,TRBV27,TGTGCCAGCCGAAGACGGTCCGACTATAGCAATCAGCCCCAGCATTTT,CASRRRSDYSNQPQHF
TRBJ1-1,TRBD1,once,14,TRBV28,TGTGCCAGCAGTTTTAGGGGGCGGATCCCTGAAGCTTTCTTT,CASSFRGRIPEAFF
TRBJ2-4,-,-,16,TRBV11-3,TGTGCCAGCAGCTCGGACGGGGGATTGCCCTCTATTCTTCAGTACTTC,CASSSDGGLPSILQYF
TRBJ2-2,-,-,18,TRBV27,TGTGCCAGCAGTCCCCAGGCGGTATGGGGCTTGAACACCGGGGAGCTGTTTTTT,CASSPQAVWGLNTGELFF
TRBJ1-1,TRBD1,once,15,TRBV9,TGTGCCAGCAGCACACCGGGACAGGCGAGCACTGAAGCTTTCTTT,CASSTPGQASTEAFF
TRBJ2-3,TRBD1,-,15,TRBV6-6,TGTGCCAGCAGAGGGGACAGGGGAAATACAGATACGCAGTATTTT,CASRGDRGNTDTQYF
TRBJ1-3,-,medium-sized,17,TRBV18,TGTGCCAGCTCACCACCGAACAGGGATGGCTCTGGAAACACCATATATTTT,CASSPPNRDGSGNTIYF
TRBJ1-2,-,-,14,TRBV19,TGTGCCAGTAGTATAAGCCCCGTCAACTATGGCTACACCTTC,CASSISPVNYGYTF
TRBJ1-2,-,-,16,TRBV19,TGTGCCAGTAGTCCCCGATTCCGGGAGCGGGCCTATGGCTACACCTTC,CASSPRFRERAYGYTF
TRBJ1-2,TRBD1,few,15,TRBV28,TGTGCCAGCATCCCGGGACAGGGTCTAGCCCATGGCTACACCTTC,CASIPGQGLAHGYTF
TRBJ1-1,TRBD1,-,13,TRBV6-5,TGTGCCAGCCGACAGGGATTTGGCACTGAAGCTTTCTTT,CASRQGFGTEAFF
TRBJ1-4,-,-,13,TRBV7-9,TGTGCCAGCAGCGAGGGGACAACCGAAAAACTGTTTTTT,CASSEGTTEKLFF